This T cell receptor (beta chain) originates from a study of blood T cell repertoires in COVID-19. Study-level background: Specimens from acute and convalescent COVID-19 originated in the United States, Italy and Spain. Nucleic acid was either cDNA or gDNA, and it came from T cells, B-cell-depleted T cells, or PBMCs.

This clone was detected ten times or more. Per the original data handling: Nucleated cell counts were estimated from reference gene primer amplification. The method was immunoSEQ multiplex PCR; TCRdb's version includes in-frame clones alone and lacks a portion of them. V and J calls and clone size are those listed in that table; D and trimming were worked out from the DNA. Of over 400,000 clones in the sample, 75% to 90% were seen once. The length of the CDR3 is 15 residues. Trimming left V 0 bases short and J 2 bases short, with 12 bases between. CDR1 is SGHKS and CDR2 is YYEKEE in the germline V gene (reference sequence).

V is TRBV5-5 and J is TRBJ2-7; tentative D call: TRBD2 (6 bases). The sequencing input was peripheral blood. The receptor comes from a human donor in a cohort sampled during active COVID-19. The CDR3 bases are TGTGCCAGCAGCTTGGGAGCCGGGAGTCCCTACGAGCAGTACTTC. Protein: CASSLGAGSPYEQYF.